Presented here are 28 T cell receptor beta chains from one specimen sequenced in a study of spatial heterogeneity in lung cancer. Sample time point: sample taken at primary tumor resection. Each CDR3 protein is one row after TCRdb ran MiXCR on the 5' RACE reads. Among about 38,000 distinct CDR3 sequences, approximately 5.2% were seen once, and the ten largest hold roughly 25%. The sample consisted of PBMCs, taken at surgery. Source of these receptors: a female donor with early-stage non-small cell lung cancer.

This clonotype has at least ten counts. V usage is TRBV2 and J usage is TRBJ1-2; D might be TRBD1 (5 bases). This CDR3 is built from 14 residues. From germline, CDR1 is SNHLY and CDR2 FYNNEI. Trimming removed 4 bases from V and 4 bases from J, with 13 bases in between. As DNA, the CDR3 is TGTGCCAGCAGTGGGGGCCAGACTCTCTATGGCTACACCTTC. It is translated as CASSGGQTLYGYTF.

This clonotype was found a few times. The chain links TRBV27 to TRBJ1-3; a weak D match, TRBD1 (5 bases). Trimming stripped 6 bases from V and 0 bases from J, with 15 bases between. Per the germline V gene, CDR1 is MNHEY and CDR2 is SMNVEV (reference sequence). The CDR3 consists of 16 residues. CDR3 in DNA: TGTGCCAGCAGCCTCCACGGGGCACTCTCTGGAAACACCATATATTTT. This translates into CASSLHGALSGNTIYF.

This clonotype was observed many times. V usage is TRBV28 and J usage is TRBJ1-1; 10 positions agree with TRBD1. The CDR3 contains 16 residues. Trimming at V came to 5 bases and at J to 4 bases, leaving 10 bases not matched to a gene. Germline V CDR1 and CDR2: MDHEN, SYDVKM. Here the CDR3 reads CASSPATGGLGTEAFF. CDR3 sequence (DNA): TGTGCCAGCAGTCCCGCGACAGGGGGCTTGGGCACTGAAGCTTTCTTT.

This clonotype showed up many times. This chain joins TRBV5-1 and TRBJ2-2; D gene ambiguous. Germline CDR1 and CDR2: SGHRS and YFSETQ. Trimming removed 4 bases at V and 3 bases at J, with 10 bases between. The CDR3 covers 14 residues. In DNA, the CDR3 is TGCGCCAGCAGCGCCGGGCCGTACACCGGGGAGCTGTTTTTT. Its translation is CASSAGPYTGELFF.

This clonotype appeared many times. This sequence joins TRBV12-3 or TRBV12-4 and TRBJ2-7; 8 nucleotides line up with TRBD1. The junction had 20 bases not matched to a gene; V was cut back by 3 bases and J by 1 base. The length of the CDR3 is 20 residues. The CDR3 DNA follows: TGTGCCAGCAGTTTCTATTCGGGAGAGTTGACAGGGGACCTTTCCTACGAGCAGTACTTC. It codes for CASSFYSGELTGDLSYEQYF.

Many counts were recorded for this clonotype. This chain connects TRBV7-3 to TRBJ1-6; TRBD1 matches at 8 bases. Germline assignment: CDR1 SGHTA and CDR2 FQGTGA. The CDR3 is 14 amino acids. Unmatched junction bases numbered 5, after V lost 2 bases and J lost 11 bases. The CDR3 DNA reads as TGTGCCAGCAGCTTAGGACAGGGTCGCACACCCCTCCACTTT. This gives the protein CASSLGQGRTPLHF. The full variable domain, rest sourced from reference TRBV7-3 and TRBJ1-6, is GAGVSQTPSNKVTEKGKYVELRCDPISGHTALYWYRQSLGQGPEFLIYFQGTGAADDSGLPNDRFFAVRPEGSVSTLKIQRTERGDSAVYLCASSLGQGRTPLHFGNGTRLTVT.

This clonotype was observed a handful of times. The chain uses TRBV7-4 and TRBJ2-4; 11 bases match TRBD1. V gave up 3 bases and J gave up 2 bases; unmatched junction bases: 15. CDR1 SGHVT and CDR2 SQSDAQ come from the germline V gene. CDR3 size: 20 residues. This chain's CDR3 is CASSFLAGTGGKKTKNIQYF. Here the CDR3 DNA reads TGTGCCAGCAGCTTCCTCGCCGGGACAGGGGGTAAAAAAACCAAAAACATTCAGTACTTC.

The CDR3 loop is CASSYTTGEQFF. The CDR3 bases are TGTGCCAGCAGCTATACAACGGGAGAGCAGTTCTTC. The genes are TRBV12-3 or TRBV12-4 and TRBJ2-1, with a weak D call TRBD2 (5 bases). V was shortened by 6 bases and J by 10 bases, with 13 bases between the two germline ends. The length of the CDR3 is 12 residues.

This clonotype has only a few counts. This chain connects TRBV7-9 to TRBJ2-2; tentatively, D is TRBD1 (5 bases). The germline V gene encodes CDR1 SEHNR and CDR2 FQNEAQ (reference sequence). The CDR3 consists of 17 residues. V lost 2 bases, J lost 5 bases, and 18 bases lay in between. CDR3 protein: CASSLTGQGVETGELFF. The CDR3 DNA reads TGTGCCAGCAGCTTAACTGGGCAGGGTGTTGAGACCGGGGAGCTGTTTTTT.

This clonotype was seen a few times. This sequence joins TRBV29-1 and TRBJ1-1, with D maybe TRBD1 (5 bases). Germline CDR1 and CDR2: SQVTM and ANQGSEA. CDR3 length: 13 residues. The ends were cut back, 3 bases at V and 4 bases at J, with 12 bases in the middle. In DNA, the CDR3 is TGCAGCGTTGACCAGGGCCCGGCCACTGAAGCTTTCTTT. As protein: CSVDQGPATEAFF. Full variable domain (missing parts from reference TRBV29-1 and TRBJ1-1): SAVISQKPSRDICQRGTSLTIQCQVDSQVTMMFWYRQQPGQSLTLIATANQGSEATYESGFVIDKFPISRPNLTFSTLTVSNMSPEDSSIYLCSVDQGPATEAFFGQGTRLTVV.

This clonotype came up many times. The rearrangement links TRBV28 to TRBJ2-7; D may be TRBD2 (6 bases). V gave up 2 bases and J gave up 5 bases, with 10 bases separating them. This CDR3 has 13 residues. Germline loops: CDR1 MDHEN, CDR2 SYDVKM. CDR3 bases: TGTGCCAGCAGTTTACCGGAGGGTGACGAGCAGTACTTC. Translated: CASSLPEGDEQYF.

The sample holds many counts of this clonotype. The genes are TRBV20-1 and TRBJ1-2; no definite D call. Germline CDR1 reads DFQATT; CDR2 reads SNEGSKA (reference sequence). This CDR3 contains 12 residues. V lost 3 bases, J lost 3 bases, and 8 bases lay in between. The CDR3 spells CSARDADYGYTF. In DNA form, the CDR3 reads TGCAGTGCTAGGGATGCGGACTATGGCTACACCTTC.

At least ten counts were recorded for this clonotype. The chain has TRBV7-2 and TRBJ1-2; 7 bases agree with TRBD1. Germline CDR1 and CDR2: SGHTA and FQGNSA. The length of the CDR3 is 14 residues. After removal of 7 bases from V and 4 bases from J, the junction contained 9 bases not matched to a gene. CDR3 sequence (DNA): TGTGCCAGCACCAACAGGGGTTTTAGCTATGGCTACACCTTC. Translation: CASTNRGFSYGYTF.

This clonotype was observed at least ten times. CDR3 in DNA: TGTGCCAGCAATACAGTGAAGAACACCGGGGAGCTGTTTTTT. It translates to CASNTVKNTGELFF. J is TRBJ2-2 and V is TRBV2; D gene ambiguous. The CDR3 extends over 14 amino acids. Per germline, CDR1 SNHLY and CDR2 FYNNEI. V was cut by 7 bases and J by 1 base, with 10 bases left in between.

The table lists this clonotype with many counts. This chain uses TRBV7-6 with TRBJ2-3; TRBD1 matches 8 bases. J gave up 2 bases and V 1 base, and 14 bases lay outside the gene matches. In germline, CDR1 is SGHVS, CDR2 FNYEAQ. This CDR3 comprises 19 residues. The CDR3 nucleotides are TGTGCCAGCAGCTTAGGTATTCGGGTTGGGACAGGTGACACAGATACGCAGTATTTT. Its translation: CASSLGIRVGTGDTDTQYF. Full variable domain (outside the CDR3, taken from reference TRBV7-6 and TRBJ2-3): GAGVSQSPRYKVTKRGQDVALRCDPISGHVSLYWYRQALGQGPEFLTYFNYEAQQDKSGLPNDRFSAERPEGSISTLTIQRTEQRDSAMYRCASSLGIRVGTGDTDTQYFGPGTRLTVL.

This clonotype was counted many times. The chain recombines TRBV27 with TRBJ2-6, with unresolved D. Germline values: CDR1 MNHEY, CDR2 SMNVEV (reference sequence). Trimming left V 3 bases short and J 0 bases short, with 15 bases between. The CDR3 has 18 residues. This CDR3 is CASSFGRVGSSGANVLTF. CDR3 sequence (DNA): TGTGCCAGCAGTTTCGGAAGGGTGGGGTCCTCTGGGGCCAACGTCCTGACTTTC.

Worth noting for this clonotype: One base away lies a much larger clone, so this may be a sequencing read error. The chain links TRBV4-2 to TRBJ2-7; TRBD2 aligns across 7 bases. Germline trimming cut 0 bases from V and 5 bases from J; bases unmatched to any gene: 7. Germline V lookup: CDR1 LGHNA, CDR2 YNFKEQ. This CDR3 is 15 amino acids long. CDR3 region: CASSQEMGLSDEQYF. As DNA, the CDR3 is TGTGCCAGCAGCCAAGAAATGGGACTAAGCGACGAGCAGTACTTC.

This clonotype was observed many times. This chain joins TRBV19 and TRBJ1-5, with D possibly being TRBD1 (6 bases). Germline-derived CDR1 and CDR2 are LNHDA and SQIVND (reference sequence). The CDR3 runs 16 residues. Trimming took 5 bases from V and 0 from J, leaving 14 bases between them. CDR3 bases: TGTGCCAGTAGTGCGCCACGACAGGTTAGCAATCAGCCCCAGCATTTT. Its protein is CASSAPRQVSNQPQHF.

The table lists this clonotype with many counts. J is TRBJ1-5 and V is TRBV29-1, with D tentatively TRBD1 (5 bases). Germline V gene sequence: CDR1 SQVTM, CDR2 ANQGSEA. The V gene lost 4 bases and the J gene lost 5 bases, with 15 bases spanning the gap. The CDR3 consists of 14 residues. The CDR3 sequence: CSVVLGAGDQPQHF. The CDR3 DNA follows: TGCAGCGTTGTTCTAGGGGCTGGAGATCAGCCCCAGCATTTT.

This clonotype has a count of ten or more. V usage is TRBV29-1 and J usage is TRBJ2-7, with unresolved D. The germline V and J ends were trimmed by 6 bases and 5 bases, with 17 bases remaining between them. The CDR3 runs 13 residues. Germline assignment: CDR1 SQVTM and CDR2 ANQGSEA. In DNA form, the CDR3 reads TGCAGCGTCGCCGAACAAGGCGGTCACGAGCAGTACTTC. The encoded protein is CSVAEQGGHEQYF.

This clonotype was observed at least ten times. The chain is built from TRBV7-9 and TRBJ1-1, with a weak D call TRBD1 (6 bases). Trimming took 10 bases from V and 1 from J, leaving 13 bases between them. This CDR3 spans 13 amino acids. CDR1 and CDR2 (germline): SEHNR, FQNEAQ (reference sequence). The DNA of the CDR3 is TGTGCCACCGGGGGCGCCGCGAACACTGAAGCTTTCTTT. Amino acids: CATGGAANTEAFF. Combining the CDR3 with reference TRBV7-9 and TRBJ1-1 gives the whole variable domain DTGVSQNPRHKITKRGQNVTFRCDPISEHNRLYWYRQTLGQGPEFLTYFQNEAQLEKSRLLSDRFSAERPKGSFSTLEIQRTEQGDSAMYLCATGGAANTEAFFGQGTRLTVV.

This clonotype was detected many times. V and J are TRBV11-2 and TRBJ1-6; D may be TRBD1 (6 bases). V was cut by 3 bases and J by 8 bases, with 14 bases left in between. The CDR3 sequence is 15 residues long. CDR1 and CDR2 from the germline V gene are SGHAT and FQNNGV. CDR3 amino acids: CASSFSGAGDSPLHF. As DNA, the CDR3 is TGTGCCAGCAGCTTTTCAGGGGCAGGAGATTCACCCCTCCACTTT.

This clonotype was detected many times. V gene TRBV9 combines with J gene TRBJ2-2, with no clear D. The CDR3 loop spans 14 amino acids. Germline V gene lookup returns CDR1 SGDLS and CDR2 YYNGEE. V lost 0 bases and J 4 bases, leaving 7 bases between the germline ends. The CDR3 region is CASSVGDFTGELFF. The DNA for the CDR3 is TGTGCCAGCAGCGTAGGAGACTTCACCGGGGAGCTGTTTTTT.

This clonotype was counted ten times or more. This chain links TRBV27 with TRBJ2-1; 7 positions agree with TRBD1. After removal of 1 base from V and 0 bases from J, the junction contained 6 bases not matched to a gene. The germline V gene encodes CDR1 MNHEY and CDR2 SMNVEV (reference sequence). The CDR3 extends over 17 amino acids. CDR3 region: CASSLLTGWSSYNEQFF. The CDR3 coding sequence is TGTGCCAGCAGTTTATTGACAGGGTGGAGCTCCTACAATGAGCAGTTCTTC.

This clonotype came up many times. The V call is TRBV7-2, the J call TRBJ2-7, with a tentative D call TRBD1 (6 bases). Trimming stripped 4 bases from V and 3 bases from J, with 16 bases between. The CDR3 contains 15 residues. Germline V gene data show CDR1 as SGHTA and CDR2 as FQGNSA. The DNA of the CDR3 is TGTGCCAGCAGCTACCTCCGTGGCAGGGGCTACGAGCAGTACTTC. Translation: CASSYLRGRGYEQYF.

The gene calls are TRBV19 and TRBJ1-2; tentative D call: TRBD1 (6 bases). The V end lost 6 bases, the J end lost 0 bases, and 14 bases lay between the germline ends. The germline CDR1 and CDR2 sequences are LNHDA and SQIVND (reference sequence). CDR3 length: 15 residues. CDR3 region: CASRMQGTSNYGYTF. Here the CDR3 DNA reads TGTGCCAGTAGGATGCAGGGGACTTCTAACTATGGCTACACCTTC.

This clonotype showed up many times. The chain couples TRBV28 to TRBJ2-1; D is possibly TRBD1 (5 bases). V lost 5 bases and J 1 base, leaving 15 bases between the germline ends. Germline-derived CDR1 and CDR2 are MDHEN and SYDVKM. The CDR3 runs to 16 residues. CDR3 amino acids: CASSTSGRGSYNEQFF. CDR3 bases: TGTGCCAGCAGTACCTCAGGGCGTGGGTCCTACAATGAGCAGTTCTTC. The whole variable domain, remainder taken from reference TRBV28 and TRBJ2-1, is DVKVTQSSRYLVKRTGEKVFLECVQDMDHENMFWYRQDPGLGLRLIYFSYDVKMKEKGDIPEGYSVSREKKERFSLILESASTNQTSMYLCASSTSGRGSYNEQFFGPGTRLTVL.

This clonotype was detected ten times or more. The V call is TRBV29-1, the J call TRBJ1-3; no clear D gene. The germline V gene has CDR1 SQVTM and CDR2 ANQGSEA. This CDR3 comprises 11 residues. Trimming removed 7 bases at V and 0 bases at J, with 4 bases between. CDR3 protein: CSAGSGNTIYF. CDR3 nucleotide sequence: TGCAGCGCCGGCTCTGGAAACACCATATATTTT.